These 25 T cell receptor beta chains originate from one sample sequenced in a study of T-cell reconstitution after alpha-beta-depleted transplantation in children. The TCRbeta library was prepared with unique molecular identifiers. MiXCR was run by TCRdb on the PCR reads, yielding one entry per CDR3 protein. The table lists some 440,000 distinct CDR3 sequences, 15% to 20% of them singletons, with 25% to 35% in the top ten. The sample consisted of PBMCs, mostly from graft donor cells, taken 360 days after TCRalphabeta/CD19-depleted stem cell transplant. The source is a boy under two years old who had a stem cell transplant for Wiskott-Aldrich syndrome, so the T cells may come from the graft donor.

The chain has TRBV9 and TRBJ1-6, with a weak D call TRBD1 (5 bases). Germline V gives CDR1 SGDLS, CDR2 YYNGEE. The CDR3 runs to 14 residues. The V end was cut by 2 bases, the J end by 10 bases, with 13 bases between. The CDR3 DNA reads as TGTGCCAGCAGCGTCGTCTCAGGGAACTCACCCCTCCACTTT. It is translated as CASSVVSGNSPLHF.

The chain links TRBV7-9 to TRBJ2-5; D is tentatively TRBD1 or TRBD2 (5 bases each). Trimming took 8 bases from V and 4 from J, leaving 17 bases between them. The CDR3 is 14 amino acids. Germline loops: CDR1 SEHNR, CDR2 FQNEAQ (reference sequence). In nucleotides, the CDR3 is TGTGCCAGCCGCCTTGTGGGGGAAGGAGAGACCCAGTACTTC. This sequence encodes CASRLVGEGETQYF.

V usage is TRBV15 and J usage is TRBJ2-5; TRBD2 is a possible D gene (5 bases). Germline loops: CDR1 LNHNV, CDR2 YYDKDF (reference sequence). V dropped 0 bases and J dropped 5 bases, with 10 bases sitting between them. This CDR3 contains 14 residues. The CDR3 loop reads CATSRDKRGETQYF. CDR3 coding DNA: TGTGCCACCAGCAGAGATAAGCGAGGGGAGACCCAGTACTTC.

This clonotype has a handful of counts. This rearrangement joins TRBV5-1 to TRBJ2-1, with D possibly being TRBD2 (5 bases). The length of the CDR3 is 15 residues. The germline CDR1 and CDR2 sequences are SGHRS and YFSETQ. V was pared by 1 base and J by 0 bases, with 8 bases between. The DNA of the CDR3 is TGCGCCAGCAGCTTGACCGCGGGCTCCTACAATGAGCAGTTCTTC. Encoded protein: CASSLTAGSYNEQFF.

The CDR3 coding sequence is TGTGCCACCAGTGATCCAAGGACAGGGACTGGTAAGCAGTTCTTC. Translated: CATSDPRTGTGKQFF. The chain uses TRBV24-1 and TRBJ2-1, with 8 bases identical to TRBD1. This CDR3 contains 15 residues. Per the germline V gene, CDR1 is KGHDR and CDR2 is SFDVKD. V lost 3 bases to trimming and J lost 11 bases; unmatched junction nucleotides: 11.

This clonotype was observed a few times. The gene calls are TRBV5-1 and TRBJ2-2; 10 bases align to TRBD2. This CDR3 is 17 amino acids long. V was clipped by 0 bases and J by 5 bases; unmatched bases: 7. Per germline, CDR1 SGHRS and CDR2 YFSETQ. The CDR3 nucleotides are TGCGCCAGCAGCTTGGAGAATCTAGCGGGGGTAACCGGGGAGCTGTTTTTT. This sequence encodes CASSLENLAGVTGELFF. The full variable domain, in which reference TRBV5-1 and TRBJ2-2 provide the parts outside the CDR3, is KAGVTQTPRYLIKTRGQQVTLSCSPISGHRSVSWYQQTPGQGLQFLFEYFSETQRNKGNFPGRFSGRQFSNSRSEMNVSTLELGDSALYLCASSLENLAGVTGELFFGEGSRLTVL.

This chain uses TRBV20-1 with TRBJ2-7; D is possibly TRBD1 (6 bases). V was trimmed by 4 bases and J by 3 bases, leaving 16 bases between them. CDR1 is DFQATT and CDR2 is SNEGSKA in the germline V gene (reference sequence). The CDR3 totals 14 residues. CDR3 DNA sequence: TGCAGTGCTACTTTACCGGGACACCACTACGAGCAGTACTTC. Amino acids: CSATLPGHHYEQYF.

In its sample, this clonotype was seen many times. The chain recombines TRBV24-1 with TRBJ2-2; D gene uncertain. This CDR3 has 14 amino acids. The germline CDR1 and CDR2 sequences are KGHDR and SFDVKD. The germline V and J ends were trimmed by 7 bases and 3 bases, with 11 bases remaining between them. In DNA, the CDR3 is TGTGCCACCAGCCAATCCTTTTACACCGGGGAGCTGTTTTTT. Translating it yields CATSQSFYTGELFF.

The DNA of the CDR3 is TGTGCCAGCAGCTTCACGGGGGGGCCCTACAATGAGCAGTTCTTC. Protein sequence: CASSFTGGPYNEQFF. The V call is TRBV7-9, the J call TRBJ2-1; 8 bases are shared with TRBD2. Germline-derived CDR1 and CDR2 are SEHNR and FQNEAQ (reference sequence). There are 15 residues in the CDR3. V shed 3 bases, J shed 2 bases, and the junction held 3 bases outside the gene matches. Complete variable domain (other parts from reference TRBV7-9 and TRBJ2-1): DTGVSQNPRHKITKRGQNVTFRCDPISEHNRLYWYRQTLGQGPEFLTYFQNEAQLEKSRLLSDRFSAERPKGSFSTLEIQRTEQGDSAMYLCASSFTGGPYNEQFFGPGTRLTVL.

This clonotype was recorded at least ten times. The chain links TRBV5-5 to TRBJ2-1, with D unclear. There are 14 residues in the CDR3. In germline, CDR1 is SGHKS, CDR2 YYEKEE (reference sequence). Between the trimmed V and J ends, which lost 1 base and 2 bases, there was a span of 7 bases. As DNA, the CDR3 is TGTGCCAGCAGCTTGACAATGACCTACAATGAGCAGTTCTTC. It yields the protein CASSLTMTYNEQFF.

CDR3 region: CASSKPQIYEQYF. The DNA for the CDR3 is TGTGCCAGCAGCAAGCCGCAAATCTACGAGCAGTACTTC. V is TRBV21-1 and J is TRBJ2-7. TRBV21-1 is shown as a pseudogene. CDR3 length: 13 residues.

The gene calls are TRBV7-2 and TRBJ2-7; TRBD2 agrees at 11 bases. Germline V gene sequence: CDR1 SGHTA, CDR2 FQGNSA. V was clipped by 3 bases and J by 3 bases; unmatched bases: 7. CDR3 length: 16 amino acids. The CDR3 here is CASSLSGTSGLYEQYF. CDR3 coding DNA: TGTGCCAGCAGCTTGTCCGGGACTAGCGGTCTCTACGAGCAGTACTTC.

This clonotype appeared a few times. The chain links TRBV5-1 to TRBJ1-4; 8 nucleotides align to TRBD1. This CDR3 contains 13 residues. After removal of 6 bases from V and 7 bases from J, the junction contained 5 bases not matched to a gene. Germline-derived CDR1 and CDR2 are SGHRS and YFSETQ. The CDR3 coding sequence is TGCGCCAGCACCCCGGACAGGGCTGAAAAACTGTTTTTT. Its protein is CASTPDRAEKLFF.

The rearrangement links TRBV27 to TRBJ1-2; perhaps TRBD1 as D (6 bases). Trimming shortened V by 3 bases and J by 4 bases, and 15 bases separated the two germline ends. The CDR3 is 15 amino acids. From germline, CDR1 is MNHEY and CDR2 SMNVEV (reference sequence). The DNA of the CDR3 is TGTGCCAGCAGTTTCTCAGGGGTCACCCCCTATGGCTACACCTTC. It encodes CASSFSGVTPYGYTF.

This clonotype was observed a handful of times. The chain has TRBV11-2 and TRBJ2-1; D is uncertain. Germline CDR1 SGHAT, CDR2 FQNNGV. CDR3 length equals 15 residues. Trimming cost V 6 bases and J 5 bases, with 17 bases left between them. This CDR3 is CASRNSRHMNNEQFF. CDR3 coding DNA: TGTGCCAGCAGGAATAGCCGCCATATGAACAATGAGCAGTTCTTC.

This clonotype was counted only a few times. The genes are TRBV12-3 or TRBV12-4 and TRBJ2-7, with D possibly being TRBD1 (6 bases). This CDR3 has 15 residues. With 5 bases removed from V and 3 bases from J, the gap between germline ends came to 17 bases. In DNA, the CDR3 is TGTGCCAGCAGTCCAACCGGGACACAAGTCTACGAGCAGTACTTC. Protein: CASSPTGTQVYEQYF.

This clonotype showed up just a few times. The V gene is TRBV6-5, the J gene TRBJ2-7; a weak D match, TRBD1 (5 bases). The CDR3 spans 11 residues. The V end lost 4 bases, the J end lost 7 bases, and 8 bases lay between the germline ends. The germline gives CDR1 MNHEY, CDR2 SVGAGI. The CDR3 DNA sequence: TGTGCCAGCAGTTCATACAGGGAGCAGTACTTC. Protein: CASSSYREQYF.

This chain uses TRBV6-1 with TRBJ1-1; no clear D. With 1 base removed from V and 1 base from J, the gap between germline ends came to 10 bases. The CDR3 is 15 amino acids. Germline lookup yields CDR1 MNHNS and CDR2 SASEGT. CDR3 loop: CASSEDHSRNTEAFF. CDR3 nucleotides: TGTGCCAGCAGTGAAGACCATTCGAGGAACACTGAAGCTTTCTTT.

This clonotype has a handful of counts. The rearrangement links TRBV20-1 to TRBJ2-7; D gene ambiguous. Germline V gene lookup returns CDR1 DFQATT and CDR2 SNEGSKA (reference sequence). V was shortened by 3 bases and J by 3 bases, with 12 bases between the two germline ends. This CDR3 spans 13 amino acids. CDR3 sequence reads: CSASGSADYEQYF. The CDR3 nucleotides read TGCAGTGCTAGTGGGTCCGCTGACTACGAGCAGTACTTC.

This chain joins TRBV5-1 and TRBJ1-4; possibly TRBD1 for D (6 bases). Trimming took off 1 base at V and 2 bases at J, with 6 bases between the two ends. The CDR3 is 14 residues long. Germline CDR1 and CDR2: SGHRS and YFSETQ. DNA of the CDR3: TGCGCCAGCAGCTTGACAGGGACTAATGAAAAACTGTTTTTT. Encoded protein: CASSLTGTNEKLFF.

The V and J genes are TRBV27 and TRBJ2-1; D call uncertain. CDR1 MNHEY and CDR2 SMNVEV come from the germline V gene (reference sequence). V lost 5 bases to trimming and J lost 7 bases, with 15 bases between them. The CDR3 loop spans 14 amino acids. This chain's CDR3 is CASSLIGSLNEQFF. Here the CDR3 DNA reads TGTGCCAGCAGTCTAATTGGATCTCTTAATGAGCAGTTCTTC.

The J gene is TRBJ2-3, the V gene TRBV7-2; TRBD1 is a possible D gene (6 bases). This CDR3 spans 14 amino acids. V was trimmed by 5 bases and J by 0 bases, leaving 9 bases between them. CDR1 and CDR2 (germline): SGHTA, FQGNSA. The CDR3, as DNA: TGTGCCAGCAGCGTGGACAGCAGCACAGATACGCAGTATTTT. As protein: CASSVDSSTDTQYF.

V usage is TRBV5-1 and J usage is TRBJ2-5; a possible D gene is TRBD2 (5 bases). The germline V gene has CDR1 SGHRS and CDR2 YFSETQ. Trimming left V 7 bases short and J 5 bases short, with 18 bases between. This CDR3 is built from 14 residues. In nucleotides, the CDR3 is TGCGCCAGCTCACCCGGGGTGGCCCGTGAGACCCAGTACTTC. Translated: CASSPGVARETQYF.

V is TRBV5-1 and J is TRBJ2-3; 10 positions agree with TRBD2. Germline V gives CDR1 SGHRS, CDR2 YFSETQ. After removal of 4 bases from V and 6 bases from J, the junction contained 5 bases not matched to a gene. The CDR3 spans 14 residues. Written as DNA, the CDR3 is TGCGCCAGCAGCACTCTAGCGGGGGTGGATACGCAGTATTTT. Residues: CASSTLAGVDTQYF.

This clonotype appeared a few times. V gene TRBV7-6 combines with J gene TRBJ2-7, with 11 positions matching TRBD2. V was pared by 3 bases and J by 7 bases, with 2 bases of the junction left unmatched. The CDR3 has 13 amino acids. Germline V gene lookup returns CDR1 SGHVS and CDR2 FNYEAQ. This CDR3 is CASSLGLADEQYF. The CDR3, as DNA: TGTGCCAGCAGCTTGGGACTAGCGGATGAGCAGTACTTC.